A selection of T cell receptor beta chains follows, all from one sample in a study of blood T cell repertoires in COVID-19. Profiling relied on immunoSEQ multiplex PCR, and the TCRdb table lists in-frame clones only, not all of them. The table has about 190,000 clones, approximately 80% seen once. Sequenced sample: peripheral blood. These receptors were obtained from a woman in her fifties or sixties with acute or convalescent COVID-19. Both conserved end residues are part of each CDR3.

TRBV6-5,TRBJ1-5,CASSYGTGGYNQPQHF
TRBV12-3/TRBV12-4,TRBJ2-1,CASRSQGSNEQFF
TRBV5-1,TRBJ2-7,CASSSPDRGLYEQYF
TRBV7-8,TRBJ1-3,CASSHTHRRTVSGNTIYF
TRBV27,TRBJ1-1,CASHNSGTGIMNTEAFF
TRBV7-8,TRBJ1-2,CASSPPNYGYTF
TRBV28,TRBJ2-1,CASCFGGLGYNEQFF
TRBV6-2/TRBV6-3,TRBJ1-1,CASSYYQSFQVGAFF
TRBV11-3,TRBJ2-1,CASSPRVNIHNEQFF
TRBV29-1,TRBJ2-5,CSVLLREWQETQYF
TRBV3-1/TRBV3-2,TRBJ1-2,CASSQGGNYGYTF
TRBV19,TRBJ2-1,CASTPGVAGVDEQFF
TRBV4-3,TRBJ1-1,CASSQDEGGTEAFF
TRBV15,TRBJ2-1,CATSSTANLDNEQFF
TRBV24-1,TRBJ2-3,CATSGGLAGVLDTQYF
TRBV7-2,TRBJ2-7,CASSPDTGRGEQYF
TRBV19,TRBJ1-6,CASSEGGYSPLHF
TRBV18,TRBJ1-2,CASSPLGQPDGYTF
TRBV11-2,TRBJ1-2,CASSSDRYNYGYTF
TRBV2,TRBJ2-1,CASRSGLAGGPYNEQFF
TRBV24-1,TRBJ1-5,CATSDNRDNQPQHF
TRBV6-6,TRBJ2-6,CASSLTGSGANVLTF
TRBV19,TRBJ2-7,CASRSGRGSYEQYF
TRBV5-4,TRBJ2-1,CASSLRGADNEQFF
TRBV6-5,TRBJ2-6,CASPRAGANVLTF
TRBV19,TRBJ2-1,CASSIRREGYNEQFF
TRBV5-1,TRBJ2-7,CASSLRGGGYEQYF
TRBV28,TRBJ1-1,CASLYYTEAFF
TRBV5-1,TRBJ1-6,CASSLEAVNSPLHF
TRBV19,TRBJ2-7,CASSMIMTASNYEQYF
TRBV15,TRBJ1-2,CATSRSGQGADYGYTF
TRBV2,TRBJ1-4,CASSGYREGEKLFF
TRBV4-1,TRBJ2-2,CASSQDQGLVVTGELFF
TRBV19,TRBJ2-7,CATQKTGDLNEQYF
TRBV11-3,TRBJ2-2,CASSLGRGQRAGELFF